The 16 T cell receptor beta chains below were found in one sample sequenced in a study of blood T cell repertoires in COVID-19. The repertoire was sequenced with immunoSEQ multiplex PCR; TCRdb's copy has only in-frame clones and lacks some. The data show about 95,000 clones, 75% to 95% seen once. Sequences were obtained from peripheral blood. Receptor source: a woman in her fifties or sixties in a cohort sampled during active COVID-19.

The rearrangement uses TRBV11-2 and TRBJ1-1; D is possibly TRBD1 (5 bases). Trimming took 1 base from V and 0 from J, leaving 18 bases between them. CDR1 and CDR2 (germline): SGHAT, FQNNGV. The CDR3 has 18 amino acids. The CDR3 region is CASSLAREGYQVNTEAFF. The CDR3 DNA is TGTGCCAGCAGCTTAGCCAGGGAAGGGTACCAGGTGAACACTGAAGCTTTCTTT.

V gene TRBV7-3 combines with J gene TRBJ2-2; 7 nucleotides align to TRBD1. CDR3 length: 15 residues. J was trimmed by 0 bases and V by 5 bases; bases with no gene match: 3. Per germline, CDR1 SGHTA and CDR2 FQGTGA. CDR3 bases: TGTGCCAGCAGCCGACAGGGTCCGAACACCGGGGAGCTGTTTTTT. Translation: CASSRQGPNTGELFF.

The chain is built from TRBV6-2 or TRBV6-3 and TRBJ2-2; D is perhaps TRBD1 (6 bases). The CDR3 contains 18 residues. CDR1 is MNHEY, CDR2 SVGEGT, per germline. Trimming took off 3 bases at V and 3 bases at J, with 20 bases between the two ends. The CDR3 DNA reads TGTGCCAGCAGTTATTCCCCCACCGAGGCAGGGGACACCGGGGAGCTGTTTTTT. Translation: CASSYSPTEAGDTGELFF.

This chain links TRBV29-1 with TRBJ2-3, with TRBD1 identical over 11 bases. Germline V lookup: CDR1 SQVTM, CDR2 ANQGSEA. This CDR3 comprises 14 residues. The V and J ends lost 8 bases and 0 bases, in that order; junction bases with no gene match: 4. The CDR3 reads CSTGQGASTDTQYF. The CDR3 DNA sequence: TGCAGCACAGGACAGGGGGCTAGCACAGATACGCAGTATTTT.

V is TRBV20-1 and J is TRBJ2-5, with 14 bases fitting TRBD2. V dropped 3 bases and J dropped 5; count of bases not matched to a gene: 11. Germline V gene lookup returns CDR1 DFQATT and CDR2 SNEGSKA (reference sequence). The CDR3 has 17 residues. CDR3 sequence (DNA): TGCAGTGCTAGTCCCGGGACTAGCGGGAGAGGGTATGAGACCCAGTACTTC. Amino acid sequence: CSASPGTSGRGYETQYF.

The chain has TRBV18 and TRBJ1-2; D might be TRBD1 (6 bases). Deletions cut 4 bases from V and 0 bases from J, with 15 bases between. Germline lookup yields CDR1 KGHSH and CDR2 LQKENI. The CDR3 extends over 16 amino acids. The CDR3 DNA is TGTGCCAGCTCACTCCTTATGGACAGTACTAACTATGGCTACACCTTC. As protein: CASSLLMDSTNYGYTF.

This chain links TRBV18 with TRBJ2-1, with 7 bases identical to TRBD2. The CDR3 contains 16 residues. Per the germline V gene, CDR1 is KGHSH and CDR2 is LQKENI. After removal of 3 bases from V and 0 bases from J, the junction contained 5 bases not matched to a gene. The CDR3 DNA is TGTGCCAGCTCACCTCAGCGGGGAAGCTCCTACAATGAGCAGTTCTTC. Translating it yields CASSPQRGSSYNEQFF.

This clone was recorded once. CDR3 region: CASSLVGLAGYNEQFF. CDR3 in DNA: TGTGCCAGCAGCTTAGTCGGGCTAGCGGGGTACAATGAGCAGTTCTTC. The chain combines TRBV14 with TRBJ2-1; 9 bases are shared with TRBD2. Germline values: CDR1 SGHDN, CDR2 FVKESK. Trimming at V came to 5 bases and at J to 4 bases, leaving 9 bases not matched to a gene. The CDR3 has 16 amino acids.

V gene TRBV25-1 combines with J gene TRBJ2-4; D is undetermined. This CDR3 has 15 amino acids. Germline values: CDR1 MGHDK, CDR2 SYGVNS. With 5 bases removed from V and 6 bases from J, the gap between germline ends came to 17 bases. The CDR3 nucleotides read TGTGCCAGCAGTAACGACGGAGCCTCCAGAAACATTCAGTACTTC. This encodes CASSNDGASRNIQYF.

The chain combines TRBV12-3 or TRBV12-4 with TRBJ2-1; maybe TRBD1 (6 bases). Trimming cost V 4 bases and J 8 bases, with 12 bases left between them. This CDR3 spans 13 amino acids. CDR3 protein: CASSSPRGDEQFF. The CDR3 nucleotides are TGTGCCAGCAGTTCCCCCAGGGGCGATGAGCAGTTCTTC.

The V call is TRBV7-3, the J call TRBJ2-2, with D tentatively TRBD1 (5 bases). Trimming cost V 10 bases and J 1 base, with 10 bases left between them. The CDR3 is 13 amino acids. From germline, CDR1 is SGHTA and CDR2 FQGTGA. The CDR3 DNA sequence: TGTGCCACCGCCCAGGGGAACACCGGGGAGCTGTTTTTT. It yields the protein CATAQGNTGELFF.

The chain joins TRBV10-2 to TRBJ1-2, with 10 bases fitting TRBD1. Germline V gene data show CDR1 as WSHSY and CDR2 as SAAADI. V lost 4 bases and J lost 3; bases outside the gene matches: 8. CDR3 length equals 16 residues. The CDR3 DNA follows: TGCGCCAGCAGTGCCGGGACAGGGGCCCTCTACTATGGCTACACCTTC. Translation: CASSAGTGALYYGYTF.

The rearrangement uses TRBV5-1 and TRBJ2-1, with a tentative D call TRBD1 (7 bases). The CDR3 loop spans 16 amino acids. Trimming removed 4 bases from V and 5 bases from J, with 19 bases in between. CDR1 SGHRS and CDR2 YFSETQ come from the germline V gene. The CDR3 bases are TGCGCCAGCAGCCCCACGGGGGACAGTCTGGACAATGAGCAGTTCTTC. Encoded protein: CASSPTGDSLDNEQFF.

This clone was observed a single time. V gene TRBV7-2 combines with J gene TRBJ1-1, with D maybe TRBD1 (5 bases). This CDR3 comprises 16 residues. Trimming shortened V by 5 bases and J by 1 base, and 17 bases separated the two germline ends. The germline gives CDR1 SGHTA, CDR2 FQGNSA. The CDR3 bases are TGTGCCAGCAGCCACTCCCAGGGACTTGGGAACACTGAAGCTTTCTTT. It codes for CASSHSQGLGNTEAFF.

The V gene is TRBV6-2 or TRBV6-3, the J gene TRBJ2-7; TRBD1 matches at 10 bases. Germline V gene lookup returns CDR1 MNHEY and CDR2 SVGEGT. The CDR3 contains 15 residues. V was clipped by 2 bases and J by 6 bases; unmatched bases: 7. CDR3 protein: CASSYMGTGVSEQYF. CDR3 sequence (DNA): TGTGCCAGCAGTTACATGGGGACAGGGGTTTCCGAGCAGTACTTC.

This chain connects TRBV19 to TRBJ2-7; 9 bases match TRBD1. Trimming at V came to 4 bases and at J to 0 bases, leaving 4 bases not matched to a gene. The CDR3 totals 15 residues. Germline V gene sequence: CDR1 LNHDA, CDR2 SQIVND (reference sequence). The CDR3 is CASSTSTGGSYEQYF. CDR3 DNA: TGTGCCAGTAGTACCTCGACAGGGGGCTCCTACGAGCAGTACTTC.